A selection of T cell receptor beta chains follows, all from one sample in a study of T cells in Graves' hyperthyroidism and ophthalmopathy. MiXCR, run by TCRdb on the multiplex PCR reads, gives a single entry per CDR3 protein. The sample consists of around 500,000 distinct CDR3 sequences, 14% of them appearing once. Sequencing input: blood. The receptors were gathered from a woman aged 35 to 49 with Graves' hyperthyroidism. CDR3s include the opening cysteine and the closing phenylalanine or tryptophan. Fields, in order: J gene, V gene, clone size, D gene, CDR3 DNA, CDR3 protein. D genes are given only for firm matches. The size entry is marked missing in some rows and otherwise reads once, few, many or a size class.

j_call: TRBJ2-3
v_call: TRBV2
clone_size: many
d_call: TRBD2
cdr3_nt: TGTGCCAGCAGTGAAAGCCAGACCCGCGGGGGAGATACGCAGTATTTT
cdr3_aa: CASSESQTRGGDTQYF

j_call: TRBJ1-4
v_call: TRBV6-2/TRBV6-3
clone_size: few
d_call: .
cdr3_nt: TGTGCCAGCAGTAAAACCGGGACAAACGAAAAACTGTTTTTT
cdr3_aa: CASSKTGTNEKLFF

j_call: TRBJ2-5
v_call: TRBV28
clone_size: many
d_call: TRBD1
cdr3_nt: TGTGCCAGCAGTTCGCCTCCAGACAGACGACAGGGAGAGACCCAGTACTTC
cdr3_aa: CASSSPPDRRQGETQYF

j_call: TRBJ1-2
v_call: TRBV7-2
clone_size: few
d_call: .
cdr3_nt: TGTGCCAGCAGCTCAGGACCGCGACCAAACTATGGCTACACCTTC
cdr3_aa: CASSSGPRPNYGYTF

j_call: TRBJ2-7
v_call: TRBV20-1
clone_size: many
d_call: .
cdr3_nt: TGCAGTGCTAGGGGTGAGGGGGTCAACGAGCAGTACTTC
cdr3_aa: CSARGEGVNEQYF

j_call: TRBJ2-1
v_call: TRBV28
clone_size: many
d_call: TRBD2
cdr3_nt: TGTGCCAGCAGTTCACCCTATGCGGGAGGTGAGCAGTTCTTC
cdr3_aa: CASSSPYAGGEQFF

j_call: TRBJ1-6
v_call: TRBV5-1
clone_size: .
d_call: TRBD1
cdr3_nt: TGCGCCAGCAGCTTGGAGACAGGGGTTGATTCACCCCTCCACTTT
cdr3_aa: CASSLETGVDSPLHF

j_call: TRBJ2-3
v_call: TRBV7-2
clone_size: many
d_call: TRBD2
cdr3_nt: TGTGCCAGCAGCTTCATAGTATCGGGACTAGCGGGAGGGATTTCGTCGGATACGCAGTATTTT
cdr3_aa: CASSFIVSGLAGGISSDTQYF

j_call: TRBJ2-7
v_call: TRBV18
clone_size: .
d_call: TRBD2
cdr3_nt: TGTGCCAGCTCCCCTGCTGTGGGGGGGGTAACCTACGAGCAGTACTTC
cdr3_aa: CASSPAVGGVTYEQYF

j_call: TRBJ2-1
v_call: TRBV3-1
clone_size: many
d_call: TRBD1
cdr3_nt: TGTGCCAGCAGCCAAGGCGGACAGGGATACAATGAGCAGTTCTTC
cdr3_aa: CASSQGGQGYNEQFF

j_call: TRBJ2-4
v_call: TRBV2
clone_size: .
d_call: .
cdr3_nt: TGTGCCAGCAGTGTGGGGGAGGCCAAAAACATTCAGTACTTC
cdr3_aa: CASSVGEAKNIQYF

j_call: TRBJ2-7
v_call: TRBV2
clone_size: many
d_call: TRBD2
cdr3_nt: TGTGCCAGCAGTGAACTAGCGGGAGTCGAGCAGTACTTC
cdr3_aa: CASSELAGVEQYF

j_call: TRBJ1-2
v_call: TRBV20-1
clone_size: .
d_call: TRBD1
cdr3_nt: TGCAGTGCTAGAGAAAGGCGAGGGACAGCCAATAACTATGGCTACACCTTC
cdr3_aa: CSARERRGTANNYGYTF

j_call: TRBJ1-5
v_call: TRBV20-1
clone_size: .
d_call: .
cdr3_nt: TGCAGTGCTAGTACCGCCGGCCACAATCAGCCCCAGCATTTT
cdr3_aa: CSASTAGHNQPQHF

j_call: TRBJ2-1
v_call: TRBV4-2
clone_size: .
d_call: TRBD2
cdr3_nt: TGTGCCAGCAGCCCTACCGGGTCGGGACTAGCGGGGTACAATGAGCAGTTCTTC
cdr3_aa: CASSPTGSGLAGYNEQFF

j_call: TRBJ1-2
v_call: TRBV6-2/TRBV6-3
clone_size: .
d_call: TRBD1
cdr3_nt: TGTGCCAGCGGGCAGGGGGCAGACGACTATGGCTACACCTTC
cdr3_aa: CASGQGADDYGYTF

j_call: TRBJ1-5
v_call: TRBV10-3
clone_size: many
d_call: .
cdr3_nt: TGTGCCATCTCGGGGGGTTCTAATCAGCCCCAGCATTTT
cdr3_aa: CAISGGSNQPQHF

j_call: TRBJ1-1
v_call: TRBV6-1
clone_size: many
d_call: .
cdr3_nt: TGTGCCAGCAGTGAAGTCGGTTCAGGGACTGAAGCTTTCTTT
cdr3_aa: CASSEVGSGTEAFF

j_call: TRBJ1-5
v_call: TRBV6-1
clone_size: many
d_call: .
cdr3_nt: TGTGCCAGCAGTGTGTTAAGCTCGGGCAATCAGCCCCAGCATTTT
cdr3_aa: CASSVLSSGNQPQHF

j_call: TRBJ2-3
v_call: TRBV5-1
clone_size: few
d_call: .
cdr3_nt: TGCGCCAGCTTAAACCAAGAGAGCACAGATACGCAGTATTTT
cdr3_aa: CASLNQESTDTQYF

j_call: TRBJ2-3
v_call: TRBV20-1
clone_size: few
d_call: TRBD2
cdr3_nt: TGCAGTGCTATGGCCGGGAGGATGTCAGATACGCAGTATTTT
cdr3_aa: CSAMAGRMSDTQYF